This T cell receptor beta chain was sequenced in a study of T cell responses to AZD1222 COVID-19 vaccine. General observations from the study: Repertoires in all cases were sampled only once the peak T cell response had passed. Spike was spanned by vaccine-associated CD4 TCRs, which were dominant at 160-218 and 743-854.

The V and J ends lost 5 bases and 4 bases respectively, with 14 bases between them. The CDR3 is 14 residues long. Looked up from germline, CDR1 is MGHDK and CDR2 is SYGVNS. The method was immunoSEQ multiplex PCR; TCRdb's version includes in-frame clones alone and lacks a portion of them. The sample shows 75,000 to 85,000 clones, roughly 89% of them seen only once. Of note for this clone: Its antigen is unknown.

This clonotype was sampled from an adult who received the AZD1222 COVID-19 vaccine. The sequencing here drew on peripheral blood, taken 28 days after the second AZD1222 dose. The chain recombines TRBV25-1 with TRBJ1-1; D is uncertain. CDR3 loop: CASSHDPTSTEAFF. CDR3 DNA: TGTGCCAGCAGTCACGACCCGACTTCCACTGAAGCTTTCTTT. The entire variable domain, with the rest obtained from reference TRBV25-1 and TRBJ1-1, is as follows: EADIYQTPRYLVIGTGKKITLECSQTMGHDKMYWYQQDPGMELHLIHYSYGVNSTEKGDLSSESTVSRIRTEHFPLTLESARPSHTSQYLCASSHDPTSTEAFFGQGTRLTVV.